This is a list of T cell receptor beta chains from one sample in a study of OX40 agonist ivuxolimab in advanced cancers. Clones were sequenced by immunoSEQ multiplex PCR, and TCRdb holds only the in-frame ones, with some missing. Counted here are some 63,000 clones, roughly nine tenths occurring once; the ten biggest clones make up around 15%. The sequencing used CD4+ or CD8+ T cells sorted from blood, collected in a trial of the OX40 agonist ivuxolimab. These receptors were taken from an adult with an advanced solid tumor such as melanoma, head and neck, liver or kidney cancer. The CDR3 runs from the conserved cysteine through the conserved F or W. The D gene is left open where the match is weak. For some rows the clone size is stated as once, few or many, or as a class when expanded; others skip it.

cdr3_nt cdr3_aa j_call v_call d_call clone_size
TGTGCCAGCAGCTTAGATCCTACCTACGAGCAGTACTTC CASSLDPTYEQYF TRBJ2-7 TRBV11-2 - -
TGTGCCAGCAGCGCAGGACAGGGTGAGCAGTTCTTC CASSAGQGEQFF TRBJ2-1 TRBV7-9 TRBD1 -
TGTGCCAGCAGCCTTAGCGGGGGGGTTAGCACAGATACGCAGTATTTT CASSLSGGVSTDTQYF TRBJ2-3 TRBV9 TRBD2 -
TGTGCCTGGGATGGAGGGGGCACTGAAGCTTTCTTT CAWDGGGTEAFF TRBJ1-1 TRBV30 - once
TGTGCCAGCAGTGGGACAGGTCTCGGAGAGACCCAGTACTTC CASSGTGLGETQYF TRBJ2-5 TRBV27 TRBD1 once
TGTGCCAGTAGTATGGTTTCAGGGGTCAATCAGCCCCAGCATTTT CASSMVSGVNQPQHF TRBJ1-5 TRBV19 - once
TGCGCCAGCAGCCAAGGACCGACAGGATCTGGAAACACCATATATTTT CASSQGPTGSGNTIYF TRBJ1-3 TRBV4-1 - -
TGTGCCAGCAGCTCGCCCAGAGACAGGGATGGGAACACCGGGGAGCTGTTTTTT CASSSPRDRDGNTGELFF TRBJ2-2 TRBV21-1 - -
TGTGCCAGCAGTTTATCAGCGGGCCAATCCTACAATGAGCAGTTCTTC CASSLSAGQSYNEQFF TRBJ2-1 TRBV27 - -
TGTGCCAGCAGAAGACCGAACAGGGATGAGCAGTTCTTC CASRRPNRDEQFF TRBJ2-1 TRBV5-4 - once
TGTGCCAGCAGTTACTTGGGACTCCGTGAGCAGTTCTTC CASSYLGLREQFF TRBJ2-1 TRBV6-5 - -
TGTGCCAGCAGTCGAGGGACAGCCCTTGGGTATGGCTACACCTTC CASSRGTALGYGYTF TRBJ1-2 TRBV28 TRBD1 -
TGTGCCAGTAGTATCCGGCTGAACACTGAAGCTTTCTTT CASSIRLNTEAFF TRBJ1-1 TRBV19 - -
TGTGCCAGCAGTTTGGGCAGGTTAAACTATGGCTACACCTTC CASSLGRLNYGYTF TRBJ1-2 TRBV27 - once
TGTGCCAGCAGCTCCGACGGGGGTTCGGAGACCCAGTACTTC CASSSDGGSETQYF TRBJ2-5 TRBV5-5 - -
TGTGCCAGCAGGGCCTCGTTTGGATCCTACGAGCAGTACTTC CASRASFGSYEQYF TRBJ2-7 TRBV7-8 - -
TGTGCCAGCAGCCACGGATCTGGAGCCCAGTACTTC CASSHGSGAQYF TRBJ2-5 TRBV5-4 - -
TGTGCCAGCGGAATATCATCCTACGAGCAGTACTTC CASGISSYEQYF TRBJ2-7 TRBV27 - -
TGTGCCAGCAGTTTATCGGGGGTCTCTGAAGCTTTCTTT CASSLSGVSEAFF TRBJ1-1 TRBV27 - -
TGCAGCGTTGAGCAGGGGTCCGGGGAGCTGTTTTTT CSVEQGSGELFF TRBJ2-2 TRBV29-1 - once